This T cell receptor (beta chain) comes out of a study of radiotherapy plus CTLA-4 blockade in lung cancer. Findings and limits, study-wide: Early shifts in blood T cell clones, with interferon-beta, reportedly predicted response best. TCR clones of tumor origin grew in blood after radiotherapy plus ipilimumab.

This CDR3 spans 19 amino acids. Germline values: CDR1 SGHDT, CDR2 YYEEEE. Trimming took off 0 bases at V and 0 bases at J, with 21 bases between the two ends. Clones were sequenced by immunoSEQ multiplex PCR, and TCRdb holds only the in-frame ones, with some missing. This table has over 85,000 clones, about 90% appearing once. In chemo-refractory metastatic non-small-cell lung cancer, patients got ipilimumab CTLA-4 blockade together with focal radiation. About this clone itself: Antigen specificity is unknown.

This sequence originates from a human donor with non-small cell lung cancer that progressed on radiotherapy plus ipilimumab. This rearrangement joins TRBV5-6 to TRBJ1-1, with D tentatively TRBD1 (5 bases). Sequenced material: peripheral blood, taken from a patient treated with radiotherapy plus ipilimumab. The CDR3 DNA reads as TGTGCCAGCAGCTTGGAGTGGGGTTCGGGGACTTACATGAACACTGAAGCTTTCTTT. It specifies CASSLEWGSGTYMNTEAFF.